The clone carrying this TCR beta chain was counted between two and nine times. Germline V gene lookup returns CDR1 MNHEY and CDR2 SMNVEV (reference sequence). V shed 1 base, J shed 2 bases, and the junction held 12 bases outside the gene matches. CDR3 size: 18 residues. It was the library that attached unique molecular identifiers to individual cDNA molecules. MiXCR, run by TCRdb on the RACE reads, gives a single entry per CDR3 protein. Seen here are 300,000 to 450,000 distinct CDR3 sequences, 4.5% to 5.5% observed once, and the top ten hold over 6.5%. The data originate from a study of human T cells and chemical hapten exposure. Indicated time point: pre-sensitization, week 0. Specified treatment: therapeutic diphenylcyclopropenone sensitization with weekly scalp DPC.

The chain carries TRBV27 and TRBJ1-1, with 8 bases that match TRBD1. Specimen: whole blood, collected in connection with sensitization to the hapten diphenylcyclopropenone (DPC). This TCR was sampled from a woman between 18 and 29 years old with alopecia areata. Some clones in this sample may be carry-over from other donors' samples. For the CDR3, the DNA is TGTGCCAGCAGTTTATTGGCAGGGGGCAGAGCGGAAAACACTGAAGCTTTCTTT. Encoded protein: CASSLLAGGRAENTEAFF.